Listed below are T cell receptor beta chains from one sample, sequenced in a study of early T cells in non-severe SARS-CoV-2 infection. TCRdb redid the calling of the 5' RACE reads with MiXCR, one entry per CDR3 protein. The sample holds some 70,000 distinct CDR3 sequences, 12% seen once. Sample: whole blood. These TCRs come from an adult who was a healthcare worker with PCR-confirmed SARS-CoV-2 infection or an uninfected control (not recorded which). CDR3s include the opening cysteine and the closing phenylalanine or tryptophan. Each record gives: clone size, J gene, V gene, D gene, CDR3 DNA, CDR3 protein. The D gene is left open where the match is weak. Clone size is given for some rows only: seen once, a few or many times, or a class if the clone is expanded.

clone size: many; J gene: TRBJ1-2; V gene: TRBV20-1; D gene: -; CDR3 DNA: TGCAGTGCTATACGGGGGGCCGGCTATGGCTACACCTTC; CDR3 protein: CSAIRGAGYGYTF
clone size: many; J gene: TRBJ2-7; V gene: TRBV7-2; D gene: TRBD2; CDR3 DNA: TGTGCCAGCACGGCACTAGCGGGGTCCTACGAGCAGTACTTC; CDR3 protein: CASTALAGSYEQYF
clone size: -; J gene: TRBJ2-7; V gene: TRBV20-1; D gene: -; CDR3 DNA: TGCAGTGCTAGAGTCCTCCTTTCTTCTAACTACGAGCAGTACTTC; CDR3 protein: CSARVLLSSNYEQYF
clone size: -; J gene: TRBJ2-2; V gene: TRBV7-6; D gene: TRBD2; CDR3 DNA: TGTGCCAGCAGCTTAGTGGGAGGGCCCGGGGAGCTGTTTTTT; CDR3 protein: CASSLVGGPGELFF
clone size: many; J gene: TRBJ2-3; V gene: TRBV4-2; D gene: TRBD2; CDR3 DNA: TGTGCCAGCAGCCAAGAGGGTAGCGGGAGTTCGACGCAGTATTTT; CDR3 protein: CASSQEGSGSSTQYF
clone size: -; J gene: TRBJ2-1; V gene: TRBV15; D gene: TRBD1; CDR3 DNA: TGTGCCACCAGCAGGCCGGGACAGGGGGCTTGGGAGCAGTTCTTC; CDR3 protein: CATSRPGQGAWEQFF
clone size: many; J gene: TRBJ2-7; V gene: TRBV6-2/TRBV6-3; D gene: -; CDR3 DNA: TGTGCCAGCAGTTACGGCCGGGCCTACGAGCAGTACTTC; CDR3 protein: CASSYGRAYEQYF
clone size: many; J gene: TRBJ2-5; V gene: TRBV2; D gene: -; CDR3 DNA: TGTGCCAGCAAGCTGACCGGGATGAGAAGGGAGACCCAGTACTTC; CDR3 protein: CASKLTGMRRETQYF
clone size: few; J gene: TRBJ1-4; V gene: TRBV20-1; D gene: -; CDR3 DNA: TGCAGTGCTATCGATGGGTCTCAGTCCAATGAAAAACTGTTTTTT; CDR3 protein: CSAIDGSQSNEKLFF
clone size: -; J gene: TRBJ1-1; V gene: TRBV6-6; D gene: TRBD1; CDR3 DNA: TGTGCCAGCAGCAACTACAGGGGGCGCAACACTGAAGCTTACTTT; CDR3 protein: CASSNYRGRNTEAYF
clone size: many; J gene: TRBJ1-6; V gene: TRBV20-1; D gene: -; CDR3 DNA: TGCAGTGCTAGAGATAGGGGAGGGCAGTCACCCCTCCACTTT; CDR3 protein: CSARDRGGQSPLHF
clone size: few; J gene: TRBJ2-1; V gene: TRBV18; D gene: TRBD1; CDR3 DNA: TGTGCCAGCTCACCAGTGAAGGGGGCGAGAAATGAGCAGTTCTTC; CDR3 protein: CASSPVKGARNEQFF
clone size: many; J gene: TRBJ1-1; V gene: TRBV7-9; D gene: -; CDR3 DNA: TGTGCCAGCAGCTTATGGGGGATTGGAGCTTTCTTT; CDR3 protein: CASSLWGIGAFF
clone size: many; J gene: TRBJ2-1; V gene: TRBV29-1; D gene: TRBD2; CDR3 DNA: TGCAGCGTTGAAGATGGCGGGAGAGGGGCCAATGAGCAGTTCTTC; CDR3 protein: CSVEDGGRGANEQFF
clone size: many; J gene: TRBJ2-2; V gene: TRBV5-1; D gene: -; CDR3 DNA: TGCGCCAGCAGGGGGCTAGATGGTCCCGGGGAGCTGTTTTTT; CDR3 protein: CASRGLDGPGELFF
clone size: few; J gene: TRBJ1-5; V gene: TRBV7-2; D gene: -; CDR3 DNA: TGTGCCAGCAGCTTAAGGAGGCGTCAGCCCCAGCATTTT; CDR3 protein: CASSLRRRQPQHF
clone size: many; J gene: TRBJ1-4; V gene: TRBV25-1; D gene: -; CDR3 DNA: TGTGCCAGCAGTGGACTCACGGGCCCTGGGACGGTGGGTGAAAAACTGTTTTTT; CDR3 protein: CASSGLTGPGTVGEKLFF
clone size: few; J gene: TRBJ1-1; V gene: TRBV29-1; D gene: -; CDR3 DNA: TGCAGCGTGATGACCCTCGAGGCTGAAGCTTTCTTT; CDR3 protein: CSVMTLEAEAFF
clone size: -; J gene: TRBJ2-7; V gene: TRBV2; D gene: -; CDR3 DNA: TGTGCCAGCAGGGGCAACAACTACGAGCAGTACTTC; CDR3 protein: CASRGNNYEQYF
clone size: many; J gene: TRBJ2-7; V gene: TRBV28; D gene: TRBD2; CDR3 DNA: TGTGCCAGCAGCCCGGGACTAGCGCGTTACGAGCAGTACTTC; CDR3 protein: CASSPGLARYEQYF
clone size: many; J gene: TRBJ2-7; V gene: TRBV6-1; D gene: -; CDR3 DNA: TGTGCCAGCAGTGAAGGTCACGGGAGCTCCTACGAGCAGTACTTC; CDR3 protein: CASSEGHGSSYEQYF
clone size: few; J gene: TRBJ2-1; V gene: TRBV9; D gene: TRBD2; CDR3 DNA: TGTGCCAGCAGCGTGCTAGCGGGGTACAATGAGCAGTTCTTC; CDR3 protein: CASSVLAGYNEQFF
clone size: many; J gene: TRBJ2-1; V gene: TRBV7-3; D gene: -; CDR3 DNA: TGTGCCAGCAGCTTAAATCCCCGAAGAGGCGGAGGGGCGAGGAATTTGGGGAATGAGCAGTTCTTC; CDR3 protein: CASSLNPRRGGGARNLGNEQFF
clone size: many; J gene: TRBJ1-2; V gene: TRBV2; D gene: -; CDR3 DNA: TGTGCCAGCAGTGAAAGGTCCGAGTTCTATGGCTACACCTTC; CDR3 protein: CASSERSEFYGYTF
clone size: many; J gene: TRBJ2-5; V gene: TRBV28; D gene: TRBD1; CDR3 DNA: TGTGCCAGCAGTTCAGACCGGGACAGGCGAGAGACCCAGTACTTC; CDR3 protein: CASSSDRDRRETQYF
clone size: -; J gene: TRBJ1-5; V gene: TRBV2; D gene: TRBD1; CDR3 DNA: TGTGCCAGCAGTTTACCGGGACAGGGAGTCGCTCAGCCCCAGCATTTT; CDR3 protein: CASSLPGQGVAQPQHF
clone size: few; J gene: TRBJ2-6; V gene: TRBV7-3; D gene: -; CDR3 DNA: TGTGCCAGCAGCCCAAAGGAGGGGACTGGGGCCAACGTCCTGACTTTC; CDR3 protein: CASSPKEGTGANVLTF
clone size: -; J gene: TRBJ2-1; V gene: TRBV24-1; D gene: TRBD2; CDR3 DNA: TGTGCCACCAGTGATTTGACTGCGGGAGACAGCAATGAGCAGTTCTTC; CDR3 protein: CATSDLTAGDSNEQFF
clone size: few; J gene: TRBJ2-7; V gene: TRBV28; D gene: TRBD2; CDR3 DNA: TGTGCCAGCAGTCCTTCGACTAGCGGGAGGGCCGTCTACGAGCAGTACTTC; CDR3 protein: CASSPSTSGRAVYEQYF
clone size: many; J gene: TRBJ2-3; V gene: TRBV29-1; D gene: -; CDR3 DNA: TGCAGCGTTCGTGAAGTCGGTAGCACAGATACGCAGTATTTT; CDR3 protein: CSVREVGSTDTQYF
clone size: -; J gene: TRBJ2-1; V gene: TRBV3-1; D gene: -; CDR3 DNA: TGTGCCAGCAGCCAAAGGACAGAGAATGAGCAGTTCTTC; CDR3 protein: CASSQRTENEQFF
clone size: few; J gene: TRBJ2-1; V gene: TRBV6-5; D gene: TRBD2; CDR3 DNA: TGTGCCAGCAGTTCCCGCGTGGGAATGGGAGGGTACAATGAGCAGTTCTTC; CDR3 protein: CASSSRVGMGGYNEQFF
clone size: -; J gene: TRBJ1-5; V gene: TRBV18; D gene: TRBD1; CDR3 DNA: TGTGCCAGCCCCACAGGGGTCTATAGCAATCAGCCCCAGCATTTT; CDR3 protein: CASPTGVYSNQPQHF
clone size: many; J gene: TRBJ2-1; V gene: TRBV20-1; D gene: -; CDR3 DNA: TGCAGTGCTAGTCAGTCGGGGCGCCATGAGCAGTTCTTC; CDR3 protein: CSASQSGRHEQFF
clone size: few; J gene: TRBJ1-2; V gene: TRBV4-2; D gene: -; CDR3 DNA: TGTGCCAGCAGCCAACAACAGGGCACATCTAACTATGGCTACACCTTC; CDR3 protein: CASSQQQGTSNYGYTF
clone size: many; J gene: TRBJ1-1; V gene: TRBV27; D gene: -; CDR3 DNA: TGTGCCAGCAGCCGCACTGTCTACAGTTTGGGGGATCTTGGTGCTTTCTTT; CDR3 protein: CASSRTVYSLGDLGAFF
clone size: many; J gene: TRBJ2-5; V gene: TRBV2; D gene: TRBD2; CDR3 DNA: TGTGCCTCCTCCGGGACTATACAAGAGACCCAGTACTTC; CDR3 protein: CASSGTIQETQYF
clone size: few; J gene: TRBJ1-3; V gene: TRBV7-8; D gene: -; CDR3 DNA: TGTGCCAGCAGCTTAGATGCGGCGAACACCATATATTTT; CDR3 protein: CASSLDAANTIYF
clone size: -; J gene: TRBJ1-1; V gene: TRBV20-1; D gene: -; CDR3 DNA: TGCAGTGCCCCGCTACGAACGGGGAGCACTGAAGCTTTCTTT; CDR3 protein: CSAPLRTGSTEAFF
clone size: many; J gene: TRBJ2-3; V gene: TRBV29-1; D gene: -; CDR3 DNA: TGCAGCGTTGAGCCGTTGGGATCAGCAGGGCGGGCCACAGATACGCAGTATTTT; CDR3 protein: CSVEPLGSAGRATDTQYF
clone size: many; J gene: TRBJ2-3; V gene: TRBV30; D gene: -; CDR3 DNA: TGTGCCTGTCGAGCCCGAGGACTCAGCACAGATACGCAGTATTTT; CDR3 protein: CACRARGLSTDTQYF
clone size: many; J gene: TRBJ2-1; V gene: TRBV2; D gene: TRBD2; CDR3 DNA: TGTGCCAGCAGGGAACTAGCGAGCGCTATCTACAATGAGCAGTTCTTC; CDR3 protein: CASRELASAIYNEQFF
clone size: many; J gene: TRBJ1-5; V gene: TRBV19; D gene: -; CDR3 DNA: TGTGCCAGTAGTATCCCGTACAGGGTCGAGAGGCCCCAGCATTTT; CDR3 protein: CASSIPYRVERPQHF
clone size: many; J gene: TRBJ2-7; V gene: TRBV28; D gene: -; CDR3 DNA: TGTGCCAGCAGTTTTGCGCAAGAGCAGTACTTC; CDR3 protein: CASSFAQEQYF
clone size: few; J gene: TRBJ2-7; V gene: TRBV6-5; D gene: -; CDR3 DNA: TGTGCCAGCAGTTTAGATAGGGAGCAGTACTTC; CDR3 protein: CASSLDREQYF
clone size: -; J gene: TRBJ2-1; V gene: TRBV27; D gene: TRBD2; CDR3 DNA: TGTGCCACCGTGGCTAGGACTAGCGGGGATTATGAGCAGTTCTTC; CDR3 protein: CATVARTSGDYEQFF
clone size: few; J gene: TRBJ1-2; V gene: TRBV28; D gene: TRBD1; CDR3 DNA: TGTGCCAGCAGTTCACCGTCCCCGGGACAGGACGGCTATGGCTACACCTTC; CDR3 protein: CASSSPSPGQDGYGYTF
clone size: many; J gene: TRBJ1-2; V gene: TRBV12-3/TRBV12-4; D gene: -; CDR3 DNA: TGTGCCAGCAGTTTAGGTTACAGGGTGAATGGCTACACCTTC; CDR3 protein: CASSLGYRVNGYTF
clone size: few; J gene: TRBJ2-7; V gene: TRBV20-1; D gene: TRBD1; CDR3 DNA: TGCAGTGCTAGGCCCGGGACAGGGGTCTCCTACGAGCAGTACTTC; CDR3 protein: CSARPGTGVSYEQYF
clone size: many; J gene: TRBJ2-1; V gene: TRBV21-1; D gene: -; CDR3 DNA: TGTGCCAGCACCCCTAGCGGGAGAAGGAATGAGCAGTTCTTC; CDR3 protein: CASTPSGRRNEQFF
clone size: -; J gene: TRBJ2-1; V gene: TRBV20-1; D gene: -; CDR3 DNA: TGCAGTGGGAGGATTTACAATGAGCAGTTCTTC; CDR3 protein: CSGRIYNEQFF
clone size: few; J gene: TRBJ2-1; V gene: TRBV12-3/TRBV12-4; D gene: -; CDR3 DNA: TGTGCCAGCAGTACCGGGACTGGGCAGTTCTTC; CDR3 protein: CASSTGTGQFF
clone size: many; J gene: TRBJ2-6; V gene: TRBV21-1; D gene: -; CDR3 DNA: TGTGCCAGCAGCAATGGCCCTTTTTACTCTGGGGCCAACGTCCTGACTTTC; CDR3 protein: CASSNGPFYSGANVLTF